This TCR beta chain was captured in a study of cytomegalovirus exposure and HLA in healthy donors (dated by TCRdb to between 2016 and 2019). As for the study more broadly: An earlier analysis of more than 550 of the donors reported under 300 Gb of sequence data and 95 million to 140 million unique TCR beta sequences obtained from some 170 million T cells. To decide whether each TCR beta V gene segment behaved as functional or pseudogenic, an earlier analysis of 587 of the donors relied on high-throughput TCR beta sequencing. The study aimed to test whether cataloging public T cell receptors could reveal signatures of past pathogen exposure. Of the approximately 400 genotyped donors, approximately 83% fell in the genetic ancestry cluster associated with self-reported Caucasian donors. The number of donors typed differed by locus, with roughly 620-630 for A, B, C, DRB1 and DQB1, approximately 500 for DQA1, 600 to 610 for DPA1, and under 490 for DPB1. To predict cytomegalovirus infection status, the study combined high-throughput TCR immunosequencing, statistical association of individual TCRs with disease status, and machine learning. To study patterns of TCR occurrence, a later analysis re-analyzed previously published TCR beta repertoires from several hundred donors and added high-resolution HLA genotyping. HLA typing covered class I and class II loci at four-digit resolution. In a later genetic analysis, genome-wide SNP genotypes for about 55% of the roughly 700 donors were used, and that subset was treated as a discovery cohort. In the later analysis, no new phenotypic data were used to find candidate immune exposures; instead, reliance was placed on TCR beta sequences and their occurrence across donors. Around 320 gigabases of sequencing data and 70 million to 100 million unique TCR sequences were included in an early release covering about 700 HLA-typed donors. The study used immunosequencing to profile the T cell repertoires of 666 subjects and linked those repertoires to cytomegalovirus serostatus. A separate validation cohort of over a hundred different subjects was used in addition to the approximately 640-subject first cohort. All discovery cohort repertoires had been generated on a single sequencing platform. Across roughly 420 genotyped donors of the cohort, an average of roughly 200,000 unique TCR beta nucleotide sequences per donor were sequenced, and roughly a sixth of those sequences were non-productive. Because of strong linkage in the cohort, 5 or 6 DR-DQ haplotypes were treated as single units for association and clustering. Donor age, sex, ethnicity and CMV serostatus were compiled together with the repertoire data. The investigation overall reported the following: Because some donors lacked HLA typing at each locus, the association tests relied only on the typed subset. Compared with equally common non-associated chains, HLA-associated TCR beta chains in a later analysis were more clonally expanded and had lower generation probabilities. An earlier analysis of 587 of the donors showed that most TCR beta V segments appeared in productive rearrangements either about 90% or about 30% of the time, which broadly matched IMGT annotations. A later analysis associated about 18,000 TCR beta sequences with specific HLA alleles at a false discovery rate of 0.05. Because counts were too low, some 17 rarely observed V segments, including chromosome 9 orphons, were excluded from the earlier analysis of about 500 of the donors. In this cohort, only TCR beta chains were sequenced, and detectable features were limited by the absence of alpha or paired-chain data. When HLA alleles, especially DR and DQ, strongly co-occurred, TCR associations were difficult to assign to individual alleles. The classifier was reported to diagnose cytomegalovirus status with high specificity and sensitivity in both the original and validation cohorts. The sequencing pipeline was judged likely to have produced a cluster of highly shared sequence variants as a technical artifact. A further reported finding was that TCR beta sequences accurately predicted the HLA-A and HLA-B alleles for most subjects in the first cohort. Across donors, most TCR sequences were observed very rarely, whereas some public TCRs were present in many individuals. The presence/absence analyses assumed that sequencing depth was roughly uniform across donors, and that assumption may not be true. In a later analysis, most CMV-associated TCR beta chains were found to appear HLA-restricted, with HLA associations seemingly driven largely by CMV exposure. Some IMGT-functional V segments, including TRBV6-2 and TRBV6-3, could not be distinguished by the 87-base-pair reads and were therefore excluded. V-gene and J-gene trimming of TCR beta chains was associated with a missense DCLRE1C variant in a later genetic analysis, and the association was replicated in an independent cohort. The study gave a list of 150 to 200 TCR beta chains associated with cytomegalovirus. The authors suggested that the approach could potentially be generalized to other disease states and immunological phenotypes. Correlated functional status among segregating V segments might reflect linkage disequilibrium, but an unknown experimental factor could not be ruled out. In a later genetic analysis, fewer N-insertions in productive TCRs were reported among donors in an Asian-associated ancestry cluster than the approximately 710-donor mean. For the cohort, immune exposure information was limited to CMV serostatus. Three of the identified cytomegalovirus-associated TCR beta chains were confirmed in vitro to be specific for cytomegalovirus antigens. In a later analysis, several top co-occurrence clusters were reported to appear linked to parvovirus B19, influenza, CMV and Epstein-Barr virus. In a later analysis, the rate of TCR association differed among HLA loci, with DRB1 alleles having the most associated TCRs and HLA-C alleles having the fewest.

The cohort comprised some 730 healthy bone marrow donors. Cohort members were all nominally healthy when sampled, although unrecorded immune exposures were likely present. The donor tested CMV seropositive and was one of the 289 seropositive cohort members. A peripheral blood sample was collected from each donor, and TCR beta sequencing was performed on peripheral blood mononuclear cells. The Qiagen DNeasy Blood Extraction Kit was used to extract genomic DNA from the blood cell samples. On this clone: No cognate antigen has been identified for it. Per-base qualities were not stored, and no clone one base away is much larger.

The receptor library was made with the immunoSEQ multiplex PCR assay. A mixture of 60 forward primers for TCR Vbeta segments and 13 reverse primers for TCR Jbeta segments was used in the multiplex PCR. The CDR3 region of rearranged TCR beta genes was amplified from genomic DNA with a multiplex PCR assay. The Illumina HiSeq System was used to sequence the amplified TCR beta libraries as 87-base-pair reads. The authors' analysis ran thus. Across the 670 or so repertoires, a later analysis counted 60 million to 90 million unique TCR beta chains, roughly 11 million of which were shared by at least two donors. Raw reads were error-corrected and collapsed into unique sequences by a nearest-neighbor algorithm in which closely related sequences were merged to remove PCR and sequencing errors. V, D and J gene segments were assigned by aligning CDR3 sequences to IMGT reference sequences. For a sequence to be retained, a match of at least six nucleotides to both a V gene segment and a J gene segment was required. Rearrangements were called productive when the CDR3 lacked stop codons and stayed in frame with V and J; all others were non-productive. Following IMGT convention, CDR3 was defined as the stretch from the second conserved V-encoded cysteine up to the conserved J-encoded phenylalanine. In an earlier analysis of roughly 610 of the donors, sequences lacking an unambiguous match to a single V gene segment were excluded. In an earlier analysis of around 600 of the donors, V segments were called functional above 56.7% productive rearrangements and were called segregating when the between-donor standard deviation exceeded 5%. A statistical classification framework was built for diagnosing cytomegalovirus status from the catalog of TCR beta chain sequences. In a later analysis, TCR nucleotide sequences were compared against IMGT/GENE-DB human TR gene sequences so that V and J genes could be assigned. Using the TCRdist pipeline, a later analysis assigned CDR3 sequences along with most-parsimonious VDJ recombination scenarios. In a later analysis, each TCR beta chain was defined by its CDR3 amino acid sequence together with its V-gene family, and reads without a unique V-gene family were excluded. As a way to deal with suspected cross-contamination and a sequencing artifact, a later analysis dropped nearly 600 nucleotide sequences that were highly shared and had low generation probability. A later analysis calculated a clonal expansion index for each public chain from normalized within-repertoire ranks of inferred template counts. A later analysis computed generation probabilities with a VDJ recombination model fitted to out-of-frame rearrangements, and checked the results against IGoR. In a later analysis, hypergeometric tests were used to score TCR-TCR, TCR-HLA and TCR-CMV co-occurrence, with a repertoire-size bias correction applied to TCR pairs. To estimate false discovery rates, a later analysis permuted the HLA or CMV assignments 20 times. In a later analysis, co-occurring TCRs were grouped with DBSCAN, and TCRdist sequence similarity was added when clustering was performed within HLA-allele-positive subsets. Repertoires with fewer than 30,000 or more than 120,000 public chains were left out of co-occurrence clustering, as were four to six repertoires with anomalous nucleotide sharing. Held by TCRdb, this immuneACCESS table contains in-frame sequences only and omits some clones. Under half of the omission traces to an unresolved V gene where checked; the cause of the rest is unknown. Clonal size and the V and J genes are those of that table, whereas D and trimming came from the DNA. The sample profile shows about 140,000 clones; roughly 73% of them were found once. The ten most abundant clones make up approximately 10% of the sample.

The germline V gene (reference sequence) supplies CDR1 MNHEY and CDR2 SMNVEV. Trimming accounts for 3 bases at V and 0 bases at J, while the number of junction bases matched to no gene is 5. Including cysteine and phenylalanine, the CDR3 has 16 amino acids. Left in the record is the CDR3 DNA by itself, 48 bases read in frame from the first base. The sequencing input was PBMCs. The chain couples TRBV27 to TRBJ1-5; TRBD1 matches 7 bases in the middle. The sequence derives from a man aged 18-30 years in good health and CMV-seropositive. The nucleotide sequence reads TGTGCCAGCAGTTTGGGACAGCAAAATAGCAATCAGCCCCAGCATTTT. Its protein is CASSLGQQNSNQPQHF.